This passage covers 24 T cell receptor beta chains from one sample sequenced in a study of cytomegalovirus exposure and HLA in healthy donors. PCR employed 60 Vbeta and 13 Jbeta primers. This table comes from immunoSEQ multiplex PCR, and its TCRdb copy is limited to in-frame clones, with some not included. The table records 200,000 to 250,000 clones, approximately 70% of them present only once. The sequenced material came from PBMCs. These receptors came from a man aged 40-49 years in good health and CMV-seropositive.

This chain uses TRBV7-9 with TRBJ2-2, with 7 bases fitting TRBD1. The CDR3 spans 19 residues. V trimming: 0 bases; J trimming: 2 bases; junction bases outside the gene matches: 12. CDR1 and CDR2 from the germline V gene are SEHNR and FQNEAQ (reference sequence). CDR3 sequence reads: CASSLATGWRTLNTGELFF. The CDR3 coding sequence is TGTGCCAGCAGCTTAGCGACAGGGTGGCGGACTCTCAACACCGGGGAGCTGTTTTTT.

V is TRBV6-5 and J is TRBJ2-1; D possibly corresponds to TRBD2 (6 bases). Germline CDR1 and CDR2: MNHEY and SVGAGI. Trimming removed 7 bases from V and 1 base from J, with 14 bases in between. CDR3 length: 15 residues. DNA for the CDR3: TGTGCCAGCACCCCGGGACTGACTTCCTACAATGAGCAGTTCTTC. Its protein is CASTPGLTSYNEQFF.

The chain combines TRBV9 with TRBJ2-2; tentatively, D is TRBD1 (5 bases). This CDR3 is built from 12 residues. V shed 10 bases and J shed 6 bases, with 13 bases lying between them. CDR1 and CDR2 from the germline V gene are SGDLS and YYNGEE. CDR3 loop: CASKGLAGELFF. The CDR3 nucleotides read TGTGCCTCCAAGGGGCTGGCCGGGGAGCTGTTTTTT.

This chain links TRBV6-5 with TRBJ2-1; D is undetermined. Trimming shortened V by 6 bases and J by 5 bases, and 8 bases separated the two germline ends. The CDR3 is 12 amino acids. The germline CDR1 and CDR2 sequences are MNHEY and SVGAGI. CDR3 region: CASRRHHNEQFF. The CDR3 DNA is TGTGCCAGCAGGCGACACCACAATGAGCAGTTCTTC.

The chain carries TRBV5-6 and TRBJ1-2, with TRBD1 matching 9 bases. Per the germline V gene, CDR1 is SGHDT and CDR2 is YYEEEE. The CDR3 length is 18 residues. V was pared by 0 bases and J by 7 bases, with 16 bases of the junction left unmatched. The CDR3 is CASSLDRGRIALGFGYTF. In nucleotides, the CDR3 is TGTGCCAGCAGCTTGGACAGGGGGCGCATCGCACTCGGTTTTGGCTACACCTTC.

This clone was observed a few times. The gene calls are TRBV27 and TRBJ2-3; the D gene is possibly TRBD1 (6 bases). The CDR3 totals 15 residues. Looked up from germline, CDR1 is MNHEY and CDR2 is SMNVEV (reference sequence). V lost 6 bases and J lost 0, with 13 bases in between. The CDR3 protein is CASSYTGFSTDTQYF. The CDR3 DNA is TGTGCCAGCAGCTATACAGGGTTCAGCACAGATACGCAGTATTTT.

This clone has just a few counts. This chain connects TRBV7-6 to TRBJ2-2, with D perhaps matching TRBD2 (5 bases). V lost 10 bases to trimming and J lost 0 bases, with 12 bases between them. The CDR3 has 14 residues. Germline V gene lookup returns CDR1 SGHVS and CDR2 FNYEAQ. CDR3 residues: CATSAEANTGELFF. The CDR3 DNA follows: TGTGCCACCTCGGCGGAGGCGAACACCGGGGAGCTGTTTTTT.

The J gene is TRBJ1-2, the V gene TRBV27; no firm D call. Looked up from germline, CDR1 is MNHEY and CDR2 is SMNVEV (reference sequence). This CDR3 has 15 amino acids. The V and J ends lost 3 bases and 6 bases respectively, with 17 bases between them. The chain's CDR3 is CASSLRQDGKNGYTF. DNA for the CDR3: TGTGCCAGCAGTTTGAGACAAGACGGAAAAAATGGCTACACCTTC.

The rearrangement joins TRBV5-1 to TRBJ2-5; D remains unclear. The germline V gene encodes CDR1 SGHRS and CDR2 YFSETQ. Between the trimmed V and J ends, which lost 0 bases and 2 bases, there was a span of 8 bases. The CDR3 loop spans 14 amino acids. CDR3 sequence (DNA): TGCGCCAGCAGCTTGGAGTTCGGGCAAGAGACCCAGTACTTC. Translation: CASSLEFGQETQYF.

The V and J genes are TRBV6-1 and TRBJ1-4; TRBD1 matches at 10 bases. The CDR3 extends over 14 amino acids. V gave up 5 bases and J gave up 6 bases; unmatched junction bases: 3. The germline V gene has CDR1 MNHNS and CDR2 SASEGT. The CDR3 DNA reads as TGTGCCAGCAGTTCCGGGACAGGGGATGAAAAACTGTTTTTT. Amino acids: CASSSGTGDEKLFF.

The V and J genes are TRBV18 and TRBJ2-5; 7 bases agree with TRBD1. TRBJ2-7 explains the end of the DNA better; the J call may be wrong. This CDR3 spans 15 amino acids. Germline values: CDR1 KGHSH, CDR2 LQKENI. The CDR3 loop is CASSPQSGGSYEQYF. CDR3 bases: TGTGCCAGCTCACCACAATCAGGGGGTTCCTACGAGCAGTACTTC.

This clone has only one observation. The chain combines TRBV20-1 with TRBJ2-1, with D possibly matching TRBD2 (6 bases). V was clipped by 1 base and J by 8 bases, with 6 bases between them. Germline V gene data show CDR1 as DFQATT and CDR2 as SNEGSKA (reference sequence). The CDR3 is made up of 11 amino acids. CDR3 amino acids: CSARAGDEQFF. CDR3 DNA sequence: TGCAGTGCTAGAGCGGGGGATGAGCAGTTCTTC.

This clone has just a few counts. The chain is built from TRBV5-1 and TRBJ1-1, with 7 bases identical to TRBD1. Germline assignment: CDR1 SGHRS and CDR2 YFSETQ. This CDR3 is 12 amino acids long. V gave up 4 bases and J gave up 6 bases; unmatched junction bases: 3. Here the CDR3 reads CASSTGTAEAFF. The CDR3 nucleotides read TGCGCCAGCAGCACCGGGACAGCTGAAGCTTTCTTT.

This chain links TRBV19 with TRBJ1-1; 9 bases map to TRBD1. The CDR3 loop spans 18 amino acids. CDR1 is LNHDA, CDR2 SQIVND, per germline (reference sequence). V was pared by 7 bases and J by 5 bases, with 20 bases of the junction left unmatched. The CDR3 DNA follows: TGTGCCAGTATCCTAAGAGGAGGGGGACAGGGATGGAGGACTGAAGCTTTCTTT. Residues: CASILRGGGQGWRTEAFF.

The chain combines TRBV6-5 with TRBJ1-4; possible D gene TRBD1, 5 bases. V was cut by 6 bases and J by 5 bases, with 16 bases left in between. The CDR3 contains 15 residues. CDR1 and CDR2 from the germline V gene are MNHEY and SVGAGI. The CDR3 DNA reads as TGTGCCAGCAGGATCCAAGGGGCGGGGAATGAAAAACTGTTTTTT. Protein product: CASRIQGAGNEKLFF.

This rearrangement joins TRBV19 to TRBJ2-2; the D gene is possibly TRBD1 (5 bases). This CDR3 has 13 residues. V was pared by 7 bases and J by 2 bases, with 8 bases between. CDR1 and CDR2 (germline): LNHDA, SQIVND (reference sequence). CDR3 region: CASNQGNTGELFF. The CDR3 DNA is TGTGCCAGTAATCAGGGAAACACCGGGGAGCTGTTTTTT.

The rearrangement uses TRBV6-1 and TRBJ1-1; no clear D gene. CDR3 length: 13 residues. Per the germline V gene, CDR1 is MNHNS and CDR2 is SASEGT. V lost 2 bases and J lost 3, with 7 bases in between. The CDR3 DNA is TGTGCCAGCAGTGAAATCGAGTACACTGAAGCTTTCTTT. Translation: CASSEIEYTEAFF.

The chain employs TRBV28 and TRBJ2-7, with D possibly TRBD2 on 5 matching bases. CDR3 size: 13 residues. Per germline, CDR1 MDHEN and CDR2 SYDVKM. V lost 6 bases, J lost 5 bases, and 14 bases lay in between. CDR3 nucleotides: TGTGCCAGCAGCTCGATCCTCGGGGACGAGCAGTACTTC. It specifies CASSSILGDEQYF.

This clone was picked up a small number of times. The chain has TRBV28 and TRBJ2-5; TRBD2 aligns across 7 bases. Losses at the gene ends were 2 bases for V and 3 bases for J; bases not matched to a gene: 12. There are 17 residues in the CDR3. The V gene's germline CDR1 is MDHEN and CDR2 SYDVKM. CDR3 in DNA: TGTGCCAGCAGTTTACCTCCTATTCCTAGCGGAGAAGAGACCCAGTACTTC. Translation: CASSLPPIPSGEETQYF.

The V call is TRBV28, the J call TRBJ1-2; D is ambiguous. The germline gives CDR1 MDHEN, CDR2 SYDVKM. Trimming stripped 2 bases from V and 2 bases from J, with 12 bases between. The CDR3 consists of 15 residues. Here the CDR3 reads CASSLSGQINYGYTF. CDR3 DNA: TGTGCCAGCAGTTTAAGTGGGCAGATAAACTATGGCTACACCTTC.

This clone has a handful of counts. This sequence joins TRBV14 and TRBJ2-1; 9 nucleotides agree with TRBD2. Germline lookup yields CDR1 SGHDN and CDR2 FVKESK. CDR3 size: 20 residues. V lost 0 bases, J lost 4 bases, and 16 bases stayed unmatched. CDR3 in DNA: TGTGCCAGCAGCCAAGAACTTTCTTCTGAGCGGGGGGCCTTATACAATGAGCAGTTCTTC. It translates to CASSQELSSERGALYNEQFF.

The chain uses TRBV7-2 and TRBJ2-3, with D possibly TRBD2 on 5 matching bases. From germline, CDR1 is SGHTA and CDR2 FQGNSA. The CDR3 has 13 residues. V gave up 3 bases and J gave up 8 bases, with 12 bases separating them. CDR3 amino acids: CASSFGDPATQYF. The CDR3 DNA sequence: TGTGCCAGCAGCTTCGGGGATCCGGCTACGCAGTATTTT.

This clone was seen a few times. Here the CDR3 reads CSVRRGSGELFF. CDR3 in DNA: TGCAGCGTTCGAAGGGGCTCCGGGGAGCTGTTTTTT. The V call is TRBV29-1, the J call TRBJ2-2, with a possible D match to TRBD1 (5 bases). This CDR3 has 12 amino acids. V lost 5 bases and J lost 6, with 10 bases in between. CDR1 and CDR2 from the germline V gene are SQVTM and ANQGSEA.

CDR3: CASSLDRPGNEQFF. CDR3 DNA sequence: TGCGCCAGCAGCCTGGACAGGCCCGGCAATGAGCAGTTCTTC. The rearrangement joins TRBV5-1 to TRBJ2-1; 7 nucleotides line up with TRBD1. Trimming removed 4 bases from V and 6 bases from J; junction bases left unmatched: 7. Germline CDR1 SGHRS, CDR2 YFSETQ. This CDR3 comprises 14 residues.